The rows below give T cell receptor beta chains drawn from one sample of a study of blood T cells in healthy people across ages. A single record per CDR3 protein comes from TCRdb applying MiXCR to the 5' RACE reads. The table has about 580,000 distinct CDR3 sequences, 47% seen once; the top ten hold approximately 25%. Sequencing was carried out using blood. These receptors originate from an elderly man in good health. CDR3s include the opening cysteine and the closing phenylalanine or tryptophan. The D gene is left open where the match is weak. Rows give clone size only sometimes, using once, few, many, or a class for an expanded clone.

clone_size: .; cdr3_length: 13; j_call: TRBJ2-7; v_call: TRBV29-1; d_call: TRBD1; cdr3_nt: TGCAGCGTCTCCGGGACAGCCTCCTACGAGCAGTACTTC; cdr3_aa: CSVSGTASYEQYF
clone_size: .; cdr3_length: 12; j_call: TRBJ2-1; v_call: TRBV10-2; d_call: .; cdr3_nt: TGCGCCAGCAGCGATGACTCGAGGGAGCAGTTCTTC; cdr3_aa: CASSDDSREQFF
clone_size: .; cdr3_length: 15; j_call: TRBJ2-1; v_call: TRBV5-1; d_call: TRBD2; cdr3_nt: TGCGCCAGCAGCTGGCCTCTAGCGGGCTACAATGAGCAGTTCTTC; cdr3_aa: CASSWPLAGYNEQFF
clone_size: .; cdr3_length: 15; j_call: TRBJ1-4; v_call: TRBV11-2; d_call: TRBD1; cdr3_nt: TGTGCCAGCAGCTTAGTGGGCAGGACAGGCGAAAAACTGTTTTTT; cdr3_aa: CASSLVGRTGEKLFF
clone_size: .; cdr3_length: 13; j_call: TRBJ2-7; v_call: TRBV10-1; d_call: TRBD1; cdr3_nt: TGCGCCAGCTTAGACAGGGTCTTCTACGAGCAGTACTTC; cdr3_aa: CASLDRVFYEQYF
clone_size: .; cdr3_length: 15; j_call: TRBJ2-5; v_call: TRBV12-3/TRBV12-4; d_call: TRBD1; cdr3_nt: TGTGCCAGCAGTTCGGACAGGGGAGGCCGAGAGACCCAGTACTTC; cdr3_aa: CASSSDRGGRETQYF
clone_size: few; cdr3_length: 14; j_call: TRBJ2-7; v_call: TRBV7-9; d_call: TRBD1; cdr3_nt: TGTGCCAGCAGCTTAGAAACAGGGGACTACGAGCAGTACTTC; cdr3_aa: CASSLETGDYEQYF
clone_size: .; cdr3_length: 14; j_call: TRBJ2-7; v_call: TRBV9; d_call: .; cdr3_nt: TGTGCCAGCAGCGTAGATGGCAGGGGCTACGAGCAGTACTTC; cdr3_aa: CASSVDGRGYEQYF
clone_size: .; cdr3_length: 14; j_call: TRBJ2-1; v_call: TRBV24-1; d_call: TRBD1; cdr3_nt: TGTGCCACCAGTGATGCCGGGACAGACAATGAGCAGTTCTTC; cdr3_aa: CATSDAGTDNEQFF
clone_size: .; cdr3_length: 13; j_call: TRBJ1-1; v_call: TRBV19; d_call: .; cdr3_nt: TGTGCCAGTATGCGGGAAACAGGCACTGAAGCTTTCTTT; cdr3_aa: CASMRETGTEAFF
clone_size: .; cdr3_length: 13; j_call: TRBJ2-5; v_call: TRBV5-1; d_call: .; cdr3_nt: TGCGCCAGCGGCCGGACTGTCATCGAGACCCAGTACTTC; cdr3_aa: CASGRTVIETQYF
clone_size: .; cdr3_length: 17; j_call: TRBJ1-2; v_call: TRBV9; d_call: .; cdr3_nt: TGTGCCAGCAGCGCGTGGGGGAACAGGCCAGCTAACTGTGGCTACACCTTC; cdr3_aa: CASSAWGNRPANCGYTF
clone_size: .; cdr3_length: 15; j_call: TRBJ2-1; v_call: TRBV20-1; d_call: TRBD2; cdr3_nt: TGCAGTGCTAGAGGGACTAGCGGGAGTGGAGGTGCGCAGTTCTTC; cdr3_aa: CSARGTSGSGGAQFF
clone_size: once; cdr3_length: 15; j_call: TRBJ2-7; v_call: TRBV6-2/TRBV6-3; d_call: TRBD2; cdr3_nt: TGTGCCAGCAGTTATTGGGGACTAGCGATCTACGAGCAGTACTTC; cdr3_aa: CASSYWGLAIYEQYF
clone_size: .; cdr3_length: 15; j_call: TRBJ2-1; v_call: TRBV19; d_call: TRBD2; cdr3_nt: TGTGCCAGTAGTAACCTAGCGGGATCCCCCTACGAGCAGTTCTTC; cdr3_aa: CASSNLAGSPYEQFF
clone_size: .; cdr3_length: 11; j_call: TRBJ1-2; v_call: TRBV12-3/TRBV12-4; d_call: .; cdr3_nt: TGTGCCAGTTCAGGGGTTGGAGACTACACCTTC; cdr3_aa: CASSGVGDYTF
clone_size: .; cdr3_length: 15; j_call: TRBJ2-7; v_call: TRBV12-3/TRBV12-4; d_call: TRBD2; cdr3_nt: TGTGCCAGCAGTTCCTTAGCGGGAAGGACCCACGAGCAGTACTTC; cdr3_aa: CASSSLAGRTHEQYF
clone_size: .; cdr3_length: 17; j_call: TRBJ2-5; v_call: TRBV25-1; d_call: .; cdr3_nt: TGTGCCAGCAGTGAATCCTCGCGGTGGGGCGGGCAAGAGACCCAGTACTTC; cdr3_aa: CASSESSRWGGQETQYF